This T cell receptor (beta chain) was sequenced for a study of T cell responses to AZD1222 COVID-19 vaccine. Some clones are missing from TCRdb's copy, which holds only in-frame ones; the method was immunoSEQ multiplex PCR. The sample has 150,000 to 170,000 clones, about 87% seen once. This specimen consisted of peripheral blood, obtained on day 0 of AZD1222 vaccination. This clonotype was sampled from an adult in good health.

The CDR3 spells CASSEPSGGYEQYF. For the CDR3, the DNA is TGCGCCAGCAGTGAGCCTAGCGGGGGCTACGAGCAGTACTTC. The chain carries TRBV10-2 and TRBJ2-7, with 10 bases lining up with TRBD2. The V and J ends lost 2 bases and 3 bases, in that order; junction bases with no gene match: 1. The CDR3 has 14 residues. CDR1 WSHSY and CDR2 SAAADI come from the germline V gene.